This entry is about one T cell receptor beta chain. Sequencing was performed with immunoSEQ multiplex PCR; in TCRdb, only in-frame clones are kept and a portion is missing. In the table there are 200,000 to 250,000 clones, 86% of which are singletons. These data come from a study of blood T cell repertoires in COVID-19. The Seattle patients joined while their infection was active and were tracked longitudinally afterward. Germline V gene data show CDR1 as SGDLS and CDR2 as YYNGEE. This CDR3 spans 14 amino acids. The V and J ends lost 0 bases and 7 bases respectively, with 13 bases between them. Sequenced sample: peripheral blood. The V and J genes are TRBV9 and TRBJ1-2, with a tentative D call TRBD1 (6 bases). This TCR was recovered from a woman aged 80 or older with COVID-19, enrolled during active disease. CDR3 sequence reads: CASSVGSQGSGYTF. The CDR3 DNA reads TGTGCCAGCAGCGTAGGGTCGCAGGGGAGTGGCTACACCTTC.